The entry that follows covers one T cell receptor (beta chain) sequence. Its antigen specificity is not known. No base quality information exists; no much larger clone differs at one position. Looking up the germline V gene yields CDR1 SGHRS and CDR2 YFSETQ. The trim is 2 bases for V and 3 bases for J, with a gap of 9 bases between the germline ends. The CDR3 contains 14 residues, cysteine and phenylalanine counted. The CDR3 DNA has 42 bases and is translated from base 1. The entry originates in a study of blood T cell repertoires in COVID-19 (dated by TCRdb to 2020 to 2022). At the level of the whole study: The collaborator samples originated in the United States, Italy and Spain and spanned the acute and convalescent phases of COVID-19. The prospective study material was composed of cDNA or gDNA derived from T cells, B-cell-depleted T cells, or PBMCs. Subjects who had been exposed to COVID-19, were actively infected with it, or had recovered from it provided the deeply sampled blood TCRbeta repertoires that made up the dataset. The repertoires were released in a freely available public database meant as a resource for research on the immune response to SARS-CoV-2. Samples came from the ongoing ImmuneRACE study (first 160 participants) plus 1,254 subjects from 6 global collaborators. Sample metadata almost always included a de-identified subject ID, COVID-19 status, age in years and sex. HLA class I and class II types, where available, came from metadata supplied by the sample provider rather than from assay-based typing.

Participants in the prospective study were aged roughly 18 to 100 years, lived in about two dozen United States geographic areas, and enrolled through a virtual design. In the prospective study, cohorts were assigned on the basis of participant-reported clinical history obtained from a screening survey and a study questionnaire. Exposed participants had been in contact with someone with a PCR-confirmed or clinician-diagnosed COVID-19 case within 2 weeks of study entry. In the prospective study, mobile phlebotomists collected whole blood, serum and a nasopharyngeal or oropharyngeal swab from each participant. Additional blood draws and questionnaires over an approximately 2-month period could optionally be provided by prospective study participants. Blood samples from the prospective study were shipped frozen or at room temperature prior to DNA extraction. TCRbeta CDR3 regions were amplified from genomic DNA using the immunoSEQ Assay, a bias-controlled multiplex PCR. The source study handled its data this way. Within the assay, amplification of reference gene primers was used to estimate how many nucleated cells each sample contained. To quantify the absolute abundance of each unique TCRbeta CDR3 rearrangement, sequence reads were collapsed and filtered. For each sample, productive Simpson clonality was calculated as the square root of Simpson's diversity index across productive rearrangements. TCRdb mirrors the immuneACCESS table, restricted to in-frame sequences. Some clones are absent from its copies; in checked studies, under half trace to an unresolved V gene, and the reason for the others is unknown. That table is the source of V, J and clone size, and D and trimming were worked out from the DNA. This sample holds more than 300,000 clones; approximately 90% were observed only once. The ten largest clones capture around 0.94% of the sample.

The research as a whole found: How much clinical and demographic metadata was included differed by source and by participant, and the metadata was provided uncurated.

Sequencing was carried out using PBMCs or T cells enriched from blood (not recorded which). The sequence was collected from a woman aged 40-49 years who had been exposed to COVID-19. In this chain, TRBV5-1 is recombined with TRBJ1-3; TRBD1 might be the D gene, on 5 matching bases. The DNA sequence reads TGCGCCAGCAGCTTACAGGTCGGTGGAAACACCATATATTTT. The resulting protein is CASSLQVGGNTIYF.